Reported below is one T cell receptor beta chain. The CDR3 runs to 15 residues. V was trimmed by 0 bases and J by 9 bases, leaving 19 bases between them. Germline V gene sequence: CDR1 SGHRS, CDR2 YFSETQ. As processed by the authors: Reference gene primer amplification yielded estimated nucleated cell counts. Measured with immunoSEQ multiplex PCR; TCRdb has only the in-frame clones, and not every one. That table gives V, J and clone size, and the DNA gave D and trimming. The sample shows 81,000 or so clones, around four fifths of them seen only once. This sample was taken from a study of blood T cell repertoires in COVID-19. Study information: The United States, Italy and Spain supplied acute and convalescent COVID-19 samples. T cells, B-cell-depleted T cells, or PBMCs supplied cDNA or gDNA.

The sample was peripheral blood. The rearrangement links TRBV5-1 to TRBJ2-7; D is perhaps TRBD2 (6 bases). This receptor was obtained from a woman aged 65 to 85 with active or convalescent COVID-19. The CDR3 DNA follows: TGCGCCAGCAGCTTGGGGCTGGGGGACTCCCCAACGCAGTACTTC. Its protein is CASSLGLGDSPTQYF.